The 7 T cell receptor beta chains in this list originate from one sample, sequenced in a study of T cells in Graves' hyperthyroidism and ophthalmopathy. There were TCR beta CDR3 regions amplified from RNA transcripts. The HTBI set primed first-round TCR CDR3 RT-PCR. TCRdb re-analysed the multiplex PCR reads in MiXCR, keeping a single row per CDR3 protein. This table holds about 180,000 distinct CDR3 sequences, approximately 17% found once. Sequencing used blood. These receptor sequences come from a woman aged 50 to 60 with Graves' hyperthyroidism.

In this sample, this clonotype turned up many times. This sequence joins TRBV20-1 and TRBJ2-7; maybe TRBD2 (7 bases). This CDR3 is built from 14 residues. Germline V gene sequence: CDR1 DFQATT, CDR2 SNEGSKA (reference sequence). CDR3 amino acids: CSSPGGGASYEQYF. The CDR3 bases are TGCAGCTCCCCCGGTGGGGGGGCTTCCTACGAGCAGTACTTC.

This clonotype was seen only a few times. The chain uses TRBV4-1 and TRBJ1-1; D remains unclear. This CDR3 contains 12 residues. Trimming stripped 4 bases from V and 2 bases from J, with 5 bases between. Germline V gives CDR1 MGHRA, CDR2 YSYEKL. CDR3 sequence: CASSPDNTEAFF. CDR3 sequence (DNA): TGCGCCAGCAGCCCAGATAACACTGAAGCTTTCTTT.

This clonotype has at least ten counts. V gene TRBV19 combines with J gene TRBJ1-5, with D tentatively TRBD1 (5 bases). V lost 3 bases and J 6 bases, leaving 12 bases between the germline ends. The CDR3 length is 14 residues. Germline V gives CDR1 LNHDA, CDR2 SQIVND (reference sequence). The CDR3, as DNA: TGTGCCAGTAGTATTGGACATACCGGTCAGCCCCAGCATTTT. Its translation is CASSIGHTGQPQHF.

This clonotype was recorded many times. The chain employs TRBV19 and TRBJ2-2; the D is unclear. The CDR3 is 12 amino acids. V shed 1 base and J shed 6 bases, with 3 bases lying between them. From germline, CDR1 is LNHDA and CDR2 SQIVND (reference sequence). The DNA for the CDR3 is TGTGCCAGTAGTATAGTCCCCGGGGAGCTGTTTTTT. This translates into CASSIVPGELFF.

This clonotype has ten or more counts. V gene TRBV20-1 combines with J gene TRBJ1-3; perhaps TRBD1 as D (6 bases). CDR1 is DFQATT, CDR2 SNEGSKA, per germline (reference sequence). V was pared by 5 bases and J by 1 base, with 6 bases between. The CDR3 has 12 amino acids. CDR3 in DNA: TGCAGTGCTCAGGGGTCTGGAAACACCATATATTTT. Its protein is CSAQGSGNTIYF.

The J gene is TRBJ2-5, the V gene TRBV2, with 9 positions matching TRBD2. Trimming cost V 4 bases and J 1 base; bases outside gene matches: 4. CDR1 and CDR2 (germline): SNHLY, FYNNEI. CDR3 size: 15 residues. CDR3 in amino acids: CASSVAGGPQETQYF. The DNA of the CDR3 is TGTGCCAGCAGTGTTGCGGGGGGGCCCCAAGAGACCCAGTACTTC.

The genes are TRBV20-1 and TRBJ2-7; TRBD1 agrees at 10 bases. The germline CDR1 and CDR2 sequences are DFQATT and SNEGSKA (reference sequence). The CDR3 runs to 13 residues. The J segment lost 3 bases and the V segment lost 6 bases, leaving 5 bases of the junction unmatched. CDR3 nucleotide sequence: TGCAGTGCGGGGGGACAGGGGAACTACGAGCAGTACTTC. Translating gives CSAGGQGNYEQYF.